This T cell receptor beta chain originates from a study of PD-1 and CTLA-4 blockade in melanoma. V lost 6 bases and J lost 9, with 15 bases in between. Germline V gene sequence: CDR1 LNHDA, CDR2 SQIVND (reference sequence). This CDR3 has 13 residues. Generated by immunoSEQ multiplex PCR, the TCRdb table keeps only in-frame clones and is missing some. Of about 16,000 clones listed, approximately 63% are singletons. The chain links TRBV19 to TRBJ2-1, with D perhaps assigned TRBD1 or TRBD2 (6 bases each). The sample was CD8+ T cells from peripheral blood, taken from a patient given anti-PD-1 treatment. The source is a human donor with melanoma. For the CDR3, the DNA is TGTGCCAGTAGGACGTGGGGGGCCTCTGAGCAGTTCTTC. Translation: CASRTWGASEQFF. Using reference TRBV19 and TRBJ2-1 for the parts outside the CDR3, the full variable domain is DGGITQSPKYLFRKEGQNVTLSCEQNLNHDAMYWYRQDPGQGLRLIYYSQIVNDFQKGDIAEGYSVSREKKESFPLTVTSAQKNPTAFYLCASRTWGASEQFFGPGTRLTVL.